These T cell receptor beta chains were read from a single sample in a study of T cell responses to AZD1222 COVID-19 vaccine. Assay: immunoSEQ multiplex PCR; the TCRdb copy retains only in-frame clones and omits some. The data hold approximately 100,000 clones, with 87% observed a single time. The sample consisted of peripheral blood, taken 28 days after the second AZD1222 dose. Every receptor here comes from an adult who received the AZD1222 COVID-19 vaccine. CDR3s include the opening cysteine and the closing phenylalanine or tryptophan. Not all rows give a size; the values are once, few, many and, for expanded clones, a class.

CDR3	V	J	size
CASSPTPGGTVCF	TRBV7-3	TRBJ1-1	NA
CASLNPGLAWEQYF	TRBV6-5	TRBJ2-7	NA
CASSVSGNYGYTF	TRBV25-1	TRBJ1-2	NA
CASTIRGTGDEQYF	TRBV28	TRBJ2-7	few
CASGAGDNEQFF	TRBV19	TRBJ2-1	NA
CATSRDQGRSYGYTF	TRBV15	TRBJ1-2	NA
CASSSYQGTGELFF	TRBV5-4	TRBJ2-2	NA
CASRYGTGSYGYTF	TRBV6-5	TRBJ1-2	few
CASGTLGRAGELFF	TRBV12-5	TRBJ2-2	NA
CASSQDSGTSVYEQYF	TRBV4-2	TRBJ2-7	NA
CASSFPPRDRVVRTEAFF	TRBV6-2/TRBV6-3	TRBJ1-1	NA
CATSDSYEQYF	TRBV24-1	TRBJ2-7	NA
CASSDRVSSYNEQFF	TRBV7-2	TRBJ2-1	few
CASSLDGSYGYTF	TRBV11-1	TRBJ1-2	NA
CASSEAGRDGNQPQHF	TRBV2	TRBJ1-5	NA
CASGQGGRGNTIYF	TRBV28	TRBJ1-3	NA
CASSQFTNEKLFF	TRBV18	TRBJ1-4	NA
CAWNRGQNGYTF	TRBV30	TRBJ1-2	NA
CACLGGYGYTF	TRBV30	TRBJ1-2	NA
CASSMGPGTAQGYGYTF	TRBV19	TRBJ1-2	NA
CASSKARGRQETQYF	TRBV21-1	TRBJ2-5	NA
CASSLATAADTQYF	TRBV5-1	TRBJ2-3	NA